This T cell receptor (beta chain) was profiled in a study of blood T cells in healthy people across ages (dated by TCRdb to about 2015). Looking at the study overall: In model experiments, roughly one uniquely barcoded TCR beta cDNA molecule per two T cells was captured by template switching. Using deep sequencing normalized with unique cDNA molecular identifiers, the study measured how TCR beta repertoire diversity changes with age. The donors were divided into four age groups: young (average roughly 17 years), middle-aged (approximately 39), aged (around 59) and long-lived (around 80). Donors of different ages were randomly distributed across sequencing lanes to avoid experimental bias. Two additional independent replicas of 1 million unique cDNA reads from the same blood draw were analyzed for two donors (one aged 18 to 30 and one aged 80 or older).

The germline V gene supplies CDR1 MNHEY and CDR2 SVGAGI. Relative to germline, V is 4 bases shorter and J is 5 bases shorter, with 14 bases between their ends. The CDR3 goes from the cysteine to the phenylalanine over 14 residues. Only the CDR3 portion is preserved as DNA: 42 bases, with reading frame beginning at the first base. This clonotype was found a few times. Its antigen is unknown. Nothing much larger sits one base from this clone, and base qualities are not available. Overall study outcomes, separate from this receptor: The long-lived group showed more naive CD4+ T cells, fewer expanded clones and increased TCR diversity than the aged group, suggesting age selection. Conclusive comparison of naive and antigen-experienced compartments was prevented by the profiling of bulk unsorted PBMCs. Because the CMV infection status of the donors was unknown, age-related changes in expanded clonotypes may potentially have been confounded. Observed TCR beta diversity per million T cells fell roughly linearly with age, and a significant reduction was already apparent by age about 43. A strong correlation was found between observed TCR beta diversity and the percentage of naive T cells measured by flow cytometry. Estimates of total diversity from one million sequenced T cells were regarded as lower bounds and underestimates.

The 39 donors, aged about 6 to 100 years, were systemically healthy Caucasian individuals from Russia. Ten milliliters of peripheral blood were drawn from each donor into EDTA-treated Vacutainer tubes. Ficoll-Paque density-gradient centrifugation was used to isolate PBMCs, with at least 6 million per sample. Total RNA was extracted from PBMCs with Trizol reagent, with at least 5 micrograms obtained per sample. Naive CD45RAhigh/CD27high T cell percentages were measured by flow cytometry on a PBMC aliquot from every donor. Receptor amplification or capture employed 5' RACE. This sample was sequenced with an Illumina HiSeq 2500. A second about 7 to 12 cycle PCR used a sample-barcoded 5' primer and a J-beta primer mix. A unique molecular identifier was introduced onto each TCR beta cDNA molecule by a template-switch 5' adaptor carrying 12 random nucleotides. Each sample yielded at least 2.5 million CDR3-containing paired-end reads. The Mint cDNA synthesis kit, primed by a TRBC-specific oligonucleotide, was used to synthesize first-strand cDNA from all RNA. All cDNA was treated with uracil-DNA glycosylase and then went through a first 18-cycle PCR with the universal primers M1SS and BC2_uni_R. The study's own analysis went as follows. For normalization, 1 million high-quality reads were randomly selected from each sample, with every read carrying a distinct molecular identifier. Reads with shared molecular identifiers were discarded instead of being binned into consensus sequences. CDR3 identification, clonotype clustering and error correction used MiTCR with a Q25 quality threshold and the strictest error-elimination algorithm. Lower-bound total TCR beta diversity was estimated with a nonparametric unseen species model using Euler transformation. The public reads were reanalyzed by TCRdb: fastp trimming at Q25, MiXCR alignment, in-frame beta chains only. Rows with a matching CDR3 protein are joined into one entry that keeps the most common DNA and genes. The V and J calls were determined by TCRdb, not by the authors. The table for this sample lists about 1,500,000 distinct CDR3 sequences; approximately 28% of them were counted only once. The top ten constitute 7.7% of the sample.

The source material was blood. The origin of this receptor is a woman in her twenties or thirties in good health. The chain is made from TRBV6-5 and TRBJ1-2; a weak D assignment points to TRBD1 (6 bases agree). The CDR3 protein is CASSFIGQLYGYTF. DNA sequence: TGTGCCAGCAGTTTCATAGGACAGCTTTATGGCTACACCTTC.